The following is a T cell receptor (beta chain) sequence with its context. Its antigen is unidentified. This same CDR3 is encoded by further DNA sequences in the sample. Libraries were prepared by immunoSEQ multiplex PCR; TCRdb keeps only in-frame clonotypes and omits some of them. The sample shows 2 million to 2.5 million clones, around 93% of them seen only once. The source of the sample is a study of shared clonotypes between healthy human individuals. Trimming took 2 bases from V and 1 from J, leaving 7 bases between them. Germline CDR1 is SGHNT and CDR2 is YYREEE (reference sequence). This CDR3 is built from 14 residues. Overall study results and limits: Generation probabilities of non-shared clonotypes were lower (relative to those shared by all four donors).

CD4+ cell separation produced CD45RA+ naive and CD45RA-negative memory subsets. This rearrangement joins TRBV5-4 to TRBJ1-3; no definite D call. The TCR sequence derives from a man younger than 35 in good health. Some clones in this sample may be carry-over from other donors' samples. The material sequenced was naive CD4+ T cells from PBMCs. Sample subset: CD45RA+ positively selected. CDR3 sequence (DNA): TGTGCCAGCAGCTTCTGGAGTTCTGGAAACACCATATATTTT. Translation gives CASSFWSSGNTIYF.